This TCR beta chain was recorded in a study of CD8+CD57+ T cells in acquired aplastic anemia. The TCR beta profiling, which covered VDJ combination and CDR3 sequence, was carried out using genomic DNA as the template. One entry per CDR3 protein results from TCRdb running MiXCR on the reads. The sample carries approximately 150,000 distinct CDR3 sequences, about 64% recorded once. There are a few counts of this clonotype. Individuals selected for sequencing had exhibited CD8+CD57+ cell expansion on flow cytometry. The ends were cut back, 0 bases at V and 0 bases at J, with 12 bases in the middle. Looked up from germline, CDR1 is MNHNY and CDR2 is SVGAGI (reference sequence). This CDR3 has 16 amino acids.

This clonotype originated in a human donor with aplastic anemia. The rearrangement uses TRBV6-6 and TRBJ2-7, with D perhaps TRBD2 (7 bases). The material sequenced was sorted CD4+, CD8+, or CD8+CD57+ T cells (not recorded which) from PBMCs. The CDR3 DNA is TGTGCCAGCAGTTACTCGGGGGGGCAGCGCTCCTACGAGCAGTACTTC. This sequence encodes CASSYSGGQRSYEQYF.